The T cell receptor beta chain under discussion was sequenced for a study of cytomegalovirus exposure and HLA in healthy donors. As for this clone: Its target is unknown.

Broader study findings: There were 150 or so TCR beta chains listed as cytomegalovirus-associated. In an earlier analysis, in around 590 donors, most V segments appeared productive either ~87% or ~30% of the time. Per published reports, the classifier diagnosed cytomegalovirus status with high specificity and sensitivity.

Researchers ran the PCR with 60 Vbeta and 13 Jbeta primers. Method: immunoSEQ multiplex PCR; TCRdb's copy keeps in-frame clones and lacks some. The sample holds tens of thousands of clones, 40% to 50% seen once. Nominal health characterized the donors when sampled, though unrecorded immune exposures were likely. The sequenced sample consisted of PBMCs. The sequence was collected from a woman between 45 and 60 years old in good health and CMV-seronegative.

CDR3 nucleotides: TGTGCCAGTAGTCCCAGGCGTCCTGGGGCCAACGTCCTGACTTTC. It codes for CASSPRRPGANVLTF. The V and J genes are TRBV19 and TRBJ2-6; no clear D gene. Germline-derived CDR1 and CDR2 are LNHDA and SQIVND (reference sequence). The CDR3 is made up of 15 amino acids. V shed 5 bases and J shed 2 bases, with 10 bases lying between them. The full variable domain, rest sourced from reference TRBV19 and TRBJ2-6, is DGGITQSPKYLFRKEGQNVTLSCEQNLNHDAMYWYRQDPGQGLRLIYYSQIVNDFQKGDIAEGYSVSREKKESFPLTVTSAQKNPTAFYLCASSPRRPGANVLTFGAGSRLTVL.